These 8 T cell receptor beta chains were sequenced from one sample in a study of blood T cell repertoires in COVID-19. The table came from immunoSEQ multiplex PCR; TCRdb's copy has only in-frame clones and leaves some out. In the table there are under 85,000 clones, 83% of which are singletons. Sequencing was carried out using peripheral blood. These receptors all come from a man older than 75 with active or convalescent COVID-19.

This rearrangement joins TRBV19 to TRBJ2-2; D uncertain. This CDR3 comprises 15 residues. Between the trimmed V and J ends, which lost 7 bases and 0 bases, there was a span of 12 bases. Germline V gene sequence: CDR1 LNHDA, CDR2 SQIVND (reference sequence). CDR3 sequence reads: CASTTGASNTGELFF. The CDR3 DNA reads TGTGCCAGTACGACGGGTGCTTCGAACACCGGGGAGCTGTTTTTT. Full variable domain (rest looked up from reference TRBV19 and TRBJ2-2): DGGITQSPKYLFRKEGQNVTLSCEQNLNHDAMYWYRQDPGQGLRLIYYSQIVNDFQKGDIAEGYSVSREKKESFPLTVTSAQKNPTAFYLCASTTGASNTGELFFGEGSRLTVL.

CDR3 nucleotides: TGTGCCAGCAGTTACTCGCGCCTAGTTATTGAGCAGTTCTTC. Protein product: CASSYSRLVIEQFF. This sequence joins TRBV6-2 or TRBV6-3 and TRBJ2-1; D unresolved. CDR1 and CDR2 (germline): MNHEY, SVGEGT. V lost 0 bases and J lost 9, with 12 bases in between. The CDR3 consists of 14 residues.

This chain links TRBV7-2 with TRBJ2-3, with 7 bases fitting TRBD1. V lost 5 bases, J lost 5 bases, and 7 bases stayed unmatched. Germline V gene lookup returns CDR1 SGHTA and CDR2 FQGNSA. The CDR3 length is 14 residues. The CDR3 is CASSRGGAVDTQYF. The DNA for the CDR3 is TGTGCCAGCAGCAGAGGGGGCGCGGTAGATACGCAGTATTTT.

The rearrangement uses TRBV10-2 and TRBJ2-3; 11 bases are a match to TRBD2. Per germline, CDR1 WSHSY and CDR2 SAAADI. V gave up 6 bases and J gave up 5 bases; unmatched junction bases: 7. This CDR3 comprises 15 residues. The CDR3: CASSIAGGRKDTQYF. For the CDR3, the DNA is TGCGCCAGCAGCATAGCGGGGGGGCGAAAAGATACGCAGTATTTT.

This chain connects TRBV7-2 to TRBJ1-2, with TRBD1 as a possible D gene (5 bases). The CDR3 sequence is 16 residues long. Trimming shortened V by 1 base and J by 6 bases, and 18 bases separated the two germline ends. Germline V lookup: CDR1 SGHTA, CDR2 FQGNSA. CDR3 amino acids: CASSLVGSVGADGYTF. The CDR3 DNA reads as TGTGCCAGCAGCTTAGTGGGATCGGTAGGGGCGGATGGCTACACCTTC.

This clone showed up just once. The gene calls are TRBV10-3 and TRBJ1-5; 7 nucleotides line up with TRBD1. Germline-derived CDR1 and CDR2 are ENHRY and SYGVKD. V trimming: 2 bases; J trimming: 2 bases; junction bases outside the gene matches: 0. The CDR3 runs to 14 residues. The DNA for the CDR3 is TGTGCCATCAGTGAGACAGGGGGCAATCAGCCCCAGCATTTT. Encoded protein: CAISETGGNQPQHF.

This chain connects TRBV7-8 to TRBJ1-6, with TRBD1 identical over 9 bases. Germline loops: CDR1 SGHVS, CDR2 FQNEAQ. V dropped 5 bases and J dropped 14; count of bases not matched to a gene: 10. The CDR3 runs to 14 residues. The CDR3 DNA reads TGTGCCAGCAGCCCGGGACAGGGCGGTTCGGCCCTCCACTTT. Its translation: CASSPGQGGSALHF.

The chain employs TRBV19 and TRBJ2-5; 10 bases map to TRBD1. The germline CDR1 and CDR2 sequences are LNHDA and SQIVND (reference sequence). The CDR3 sequence is 18 residues long. V was pared by 0 bases and J by 0 bases, with 7 bases of the junction left unmatched. The CDR3 reads CASSIDRRGQGYQETQYF. CDR3 DNA: TGTGCCAGTAGTATAGATCGTAGGGGACAGGGGTACCAAGAGACCCAGTACTTC.